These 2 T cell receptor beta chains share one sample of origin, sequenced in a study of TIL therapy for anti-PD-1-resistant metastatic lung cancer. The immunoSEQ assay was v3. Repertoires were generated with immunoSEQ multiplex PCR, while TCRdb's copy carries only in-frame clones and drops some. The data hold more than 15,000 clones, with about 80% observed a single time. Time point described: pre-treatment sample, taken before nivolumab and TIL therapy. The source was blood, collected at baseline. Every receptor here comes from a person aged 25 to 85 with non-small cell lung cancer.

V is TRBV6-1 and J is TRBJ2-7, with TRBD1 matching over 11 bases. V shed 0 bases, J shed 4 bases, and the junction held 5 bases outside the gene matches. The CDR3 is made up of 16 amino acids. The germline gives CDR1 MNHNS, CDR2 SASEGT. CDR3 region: CASSEAGQGVRYEQYF. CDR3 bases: TGTGCCAGCAGTGAAGCGGGACAGGGGGTTAGATACGAGCAGTACTTC.

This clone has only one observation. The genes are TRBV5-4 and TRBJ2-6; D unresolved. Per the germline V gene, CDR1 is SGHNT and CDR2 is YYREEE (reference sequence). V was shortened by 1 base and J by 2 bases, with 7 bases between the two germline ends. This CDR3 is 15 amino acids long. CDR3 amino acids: CASSLNPAGANVLTF. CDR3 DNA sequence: TGTGCCAGCAGCTTGAACCCAGCTGGGGCCAACGTCCTGACTTTC.